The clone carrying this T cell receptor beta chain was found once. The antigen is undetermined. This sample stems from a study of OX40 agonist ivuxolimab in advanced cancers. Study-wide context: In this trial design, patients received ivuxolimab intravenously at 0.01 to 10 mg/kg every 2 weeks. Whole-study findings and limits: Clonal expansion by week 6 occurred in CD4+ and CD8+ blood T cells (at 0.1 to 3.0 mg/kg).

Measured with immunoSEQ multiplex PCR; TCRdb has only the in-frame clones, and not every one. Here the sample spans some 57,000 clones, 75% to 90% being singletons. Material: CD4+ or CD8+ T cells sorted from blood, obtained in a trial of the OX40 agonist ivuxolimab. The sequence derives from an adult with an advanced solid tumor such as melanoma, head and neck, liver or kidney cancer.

Here the CDR3 reads CASSLRGDTQYF. DNA for the CDR3: TGCGCCAGCAGCTTACGGGGAGATACGCAGTATTTT. V and J are TRBV5-1 and TRBJ2-3; tentative D call: TRBD2 (5 bases). The CDR3 consists of 12 residues. V was clipped by 2 bases and J by 5 bases, with 6 bases between them. Germline V CDR1 and CDR2: SGHRS, YFSETQ.